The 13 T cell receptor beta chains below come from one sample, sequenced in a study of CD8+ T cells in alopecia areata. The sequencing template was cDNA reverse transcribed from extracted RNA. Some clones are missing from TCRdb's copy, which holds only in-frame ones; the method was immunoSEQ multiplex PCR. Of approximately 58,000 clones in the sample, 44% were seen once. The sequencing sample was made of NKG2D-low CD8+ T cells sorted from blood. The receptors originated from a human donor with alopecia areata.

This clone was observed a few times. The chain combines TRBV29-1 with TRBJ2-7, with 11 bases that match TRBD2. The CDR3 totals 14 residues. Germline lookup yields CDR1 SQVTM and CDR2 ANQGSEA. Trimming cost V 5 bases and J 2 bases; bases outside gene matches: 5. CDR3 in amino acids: CSVRLAGRTYEQYF. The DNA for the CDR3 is TGCAGCGTTAGACTAGCGGGAAGGACCTACGAGCAGTACTTC.

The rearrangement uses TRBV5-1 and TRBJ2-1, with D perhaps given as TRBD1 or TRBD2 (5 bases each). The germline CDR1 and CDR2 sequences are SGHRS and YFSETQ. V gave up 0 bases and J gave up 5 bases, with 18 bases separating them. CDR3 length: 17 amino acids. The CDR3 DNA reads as TGCGCCAGCAGCTTGGTTGGGACCCCGGCACCAAACAATGAGCAGTTCTTC. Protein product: CASSLVGTPAPNNEQFF.

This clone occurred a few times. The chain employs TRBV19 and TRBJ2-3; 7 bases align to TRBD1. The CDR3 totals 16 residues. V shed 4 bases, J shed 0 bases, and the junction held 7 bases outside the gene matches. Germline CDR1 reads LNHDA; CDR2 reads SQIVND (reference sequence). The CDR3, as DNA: TGTGCCAGTAGTACCCCGGACAGGACCAGCACAGATACGCAGTATTTT. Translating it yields CASSTPDRTSTDTQYF.

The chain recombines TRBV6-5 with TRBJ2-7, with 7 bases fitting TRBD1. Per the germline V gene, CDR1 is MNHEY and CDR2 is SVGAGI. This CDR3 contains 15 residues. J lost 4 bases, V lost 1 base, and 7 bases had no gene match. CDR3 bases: TGTGCCAGCAGTTACTTTCCGGGACAGCCATACGAGCAGTACTTC. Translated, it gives CASSYFPGQPYEQYF.

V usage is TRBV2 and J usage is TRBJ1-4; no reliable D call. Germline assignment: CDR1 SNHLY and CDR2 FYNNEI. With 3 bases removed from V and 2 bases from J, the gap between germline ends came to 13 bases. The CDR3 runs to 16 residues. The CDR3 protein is CASSDRSPATNEKLFF. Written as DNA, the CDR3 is TGTGCCAGCAGTGACAGGAGCCCTGCCACTAATGAAAAACTGTTTTTT.

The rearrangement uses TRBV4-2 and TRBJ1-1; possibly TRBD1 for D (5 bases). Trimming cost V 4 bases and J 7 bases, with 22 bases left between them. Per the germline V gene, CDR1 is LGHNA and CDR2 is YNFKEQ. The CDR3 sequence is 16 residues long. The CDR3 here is CASSLSLTLGAGEAFF. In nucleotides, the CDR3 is TGTGCCAGCAGCCTCTCTCTCACGTTAGGGGCCGGTGAAGCTTTCTTT.

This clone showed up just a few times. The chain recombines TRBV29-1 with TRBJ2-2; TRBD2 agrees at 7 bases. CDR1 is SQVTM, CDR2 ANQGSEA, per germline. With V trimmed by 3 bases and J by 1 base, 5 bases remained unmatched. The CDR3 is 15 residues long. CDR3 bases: TGCAGCGTTGAGGGGGGGACGGTGAACACCGGGGAGCTGTTTTTT. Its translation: CSVEGGTVNTGELFF.

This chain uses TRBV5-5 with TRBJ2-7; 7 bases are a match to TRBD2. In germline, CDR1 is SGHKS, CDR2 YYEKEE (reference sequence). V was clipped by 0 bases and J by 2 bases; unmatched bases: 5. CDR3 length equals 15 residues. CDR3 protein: CASSLDLADPYEQYF. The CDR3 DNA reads TGTGCCAGCAGCTTGGACCTAGCGGACCCCTACGAGCAGTACTTC.

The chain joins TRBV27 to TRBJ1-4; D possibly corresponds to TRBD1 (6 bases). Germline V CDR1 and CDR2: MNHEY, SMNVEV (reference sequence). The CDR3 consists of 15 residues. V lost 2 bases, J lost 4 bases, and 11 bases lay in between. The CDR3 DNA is TGTGCCAGCAGTTTAACAGGGTGGCGTAATGAAAAACTGTTTTTT. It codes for CASSLTGWRNEKLFF.

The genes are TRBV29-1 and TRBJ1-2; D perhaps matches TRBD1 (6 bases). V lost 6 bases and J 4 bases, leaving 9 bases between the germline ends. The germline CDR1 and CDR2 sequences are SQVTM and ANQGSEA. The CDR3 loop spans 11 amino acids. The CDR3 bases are TGCAGCGTGCGACAGGCCTATGGCTACACCTTC. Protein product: CSVRQAYGYTF.

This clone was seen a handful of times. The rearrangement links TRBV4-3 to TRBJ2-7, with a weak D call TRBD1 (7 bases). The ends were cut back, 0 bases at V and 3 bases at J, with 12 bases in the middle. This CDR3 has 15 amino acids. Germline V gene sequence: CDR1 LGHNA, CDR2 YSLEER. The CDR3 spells CASSQENQGGYEQYF. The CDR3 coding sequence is TGCGCCAGCAGCCAAGAGAATCAGGGGGGCTACGAGCAGTACTTC.

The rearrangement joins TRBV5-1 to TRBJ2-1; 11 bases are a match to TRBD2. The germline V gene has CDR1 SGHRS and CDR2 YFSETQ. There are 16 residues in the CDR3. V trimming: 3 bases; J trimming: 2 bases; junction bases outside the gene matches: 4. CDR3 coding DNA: TGCGCCAGCAGCTGGGGGACTAGCGGAACCTACAATGAGCAGTTCTTC. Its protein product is CASSWGTSGTYNEQFF.

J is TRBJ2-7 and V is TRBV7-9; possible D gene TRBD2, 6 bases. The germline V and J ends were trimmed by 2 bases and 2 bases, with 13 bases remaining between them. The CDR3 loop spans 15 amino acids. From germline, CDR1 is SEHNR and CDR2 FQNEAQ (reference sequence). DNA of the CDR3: TGTGCCAGCAGCTTAACGGCGGGATCACCCTACGAGCAGTACTTC. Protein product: CASSLTAGSPYEQYF.